This entry lists 29 T cell receptor beta chains sequenced from one sample in a study of T cell responses to AZD1222 COVID-19 vaccine. The repertoire was sequenced with immunoSEQ multiplex PCR; TCRdb's copy has only in-frame clones and lacks some. This table holds roughly 180,000 clones, about nine tenths found once. The sample in question was peripheral blood, obtained 28 days after the second AZD1222 dose. Receptors were obtained from an adult who received the AZD1222 COVID-19 vaccine.

This chain connects TRBV27 to TRBJ1-5, with 11 bases matching TRBD1. The CDR3 consists of 15 residues. Germline V lookup: CDR1 MNHEY, CDR2 SMNVEV (reference sequence). V lost 4 bases and J lost 5; bases outside the gene matches: 4. The CDR3 nucleotides read TGTGCCAGCAGTTCTTGGACAGGGGGCCATCAGCCCCAGCATTTT. It translates to CASSSWTGGHQPQHF.

V and J are TRBV21-1 and TRBJ1-5. TRBV21-1 is shown as a pseudogene. CDR3 length equals 17 residues. The CDR3 protein is CASSALPGTPAEQPQHF. The CDR3 DNA sequence: TGTGCCAGCAGCGCATTACCCGGGACCCCGGCGGAGCAGCCCCAGCATTTT.

This chain joins TRBV6-5 and TRBJ1-1; 9 nucleotides align to TRBD1. The junction had 8 bases not matched to a gene; V was cut back by 7 bases and J by 5 bases. This CDR3 is built from 14 residues. Germline loops: CDR1 MNHEY, CDR2 SVGAGI. The CDR3 sequence is CASIADRGGTEAFF. CDR3 bases: TGTGCCAGCATAGCGGACAGGGGTGGTACTGAAGCTTTCTTT.

The chain joins TRBV5-6 to TRBJ2-4, with D hard to call. CDR3 length equals 13 residues. V lost 7 bases to trimming and J lost 7 bases, with 15 bases between them. Germline lookup yields CDR1 SGHDT and CDR2 YYEEEE. CDR3 protein: CASGVGLGNIQYF. The CDR3 DNA reads TGTGCCAGCGGAGTAGGTCTAGGGAACATTCAGTACTTC.

The chain has TRBV7-6 and TRBJ2-3; possibly TRBD2 for D (5 bases). The ends were cut back, 1 base at V and 1 base at J, with 12 bases in the middle. Germline V gene lookup returns CDR1 SGHVS and CDR2 FNYEAQ. This CDR3 spans 16 amino acids. CDR3 sequence: CASSLVGLAGTDTQYF. The CDR3 bases are TGTGCCAGCAGCTTAGTCGGTCTAGCTGGCACAGATACGCAGTATTTT. The full variable domain, with the rest looked up from reference TRBV7-6 and TRBJ2-3, is GAGVSQSPRYKVTKRGQDVALRCDPISGHVSLYWYRQALGQGPEFLTYFNYEAQQDKSGLPNDRFSAERPEGSISTLTIQRTEQRDSAMYRCASSLVGLAGTDTQYFGPGTRLTVL.

The chain recombines TRBV10-3 with TRBJ1-2, with 12 bases matching TRBD1. The CDR3 covers 17 residues. Germline assignment: CDR1 ENHRY and CDR2 SYGVKD. The J segment lost 2 bases and the V segment lost 6 bases, leaving 10 bases of the junction unmatched. CDR3 in DNA: TGTGCCATCAGACCCGGGACAGGGGGCGCCGGGAACTATGGCTACACCTTC. Protein sequence: CAIRPGTGGAGNYGYTF.

The chain links TRBV20-1 to TRBJ1-4; TRBD1 might be the D (5 bases). Trimming removed 5 bases from V and 7 bases from J, with 8 bases in between. The CDR3 is 11 residues long. Germline V lookup: CDR1 DFQATT, CDR2 SNEGSKA (reference sequence). CDR3 loop: CSALDIEKLFF. CDR3 nucleotide sequence: TGCAGTGCTTTGGACATTGAAAAACTGTTTTTT.

CDR3 coding DNA: TGTGCCAGCAGGACGCTCACATCGACAGAGCAGTACTTC. Its translation: CASRTLTSTEQYF. V gene TRBV5-5 combines with J gene TRBJ2-7; D is unresolved. This CDR3 is built from 13 residues. Germline V CDR1 and CDR2: SGHKS, YYEKEE (reference sequence). V gave up 5 bases and J gave up 7 bases, with 16 bases separating them.

CDR3 residues: CASSLFGNTEAFF. CDR3 coding DNA: TGTGCCAGCAGCTTATTTGGGAACACTGAAGCTTTCTTT. The V gene is TRBV7-2, the J gene TRBJ1-1, with D uncertain. The CDR3 length is 13 residues. V was shortened by 2 bases and J by 1 base, with 5 bases between the two germline ends. The V gene's germline CDR1 is SGHTA and CDR2 FQGNSA.

The gene calls are TRBV29-1 and TRBJ2-1; either TRBD1 or TRBD2 may supply D (6 bases each). Trimming pared 0 bases from V and 0 bases from J, leaving 12 bases between. The length of the CDR3 is 16 residues. Germline V lookup: CDR1 SQVTM, CDR2 ANQGSEA. The CDR3 spells CSVEDIGGNSYNEQFF. CDR3 bases: TGCAGCGTTGAAGATATCGGGGGCAACTCCTACAATGAGCAGTTCTTC.

This CDR3 reads CASSFQRSYNSPLHF. CDR3 nucleotides: TGCGCCAGCAGCTTCCAACGCTCCTATAATTCACCCCTCCACTTT. The chain links TRBV5-1 to TRBJ1-6, with D unresolved. Germline-derived CDR1 and CDR2 are SGHRS and YFSETQ. The CDR3 extends over 15 amino acids. The V and J ends lost 2 bases and 0 bases respectively, with 6 bases between them.

This sequence joins TRBV2 and TRBJ1-4; TRBD1 matches at 8 bases. The CDR3 is made up of 15 amino acids. The V and J ends lost 6 bases and 3 bases, in that order; junction bases with no gene match: 6. Germline-derived CDR1 and CDR2 are SNHLY and FYNNEI. The CDR3 region is CASSGDRRANEKLFF. The CDR3, as DNA: TGTGCCAGCAGCGGGGACAGGCGGGCTAATGAAAAACTGTTTTTT. The complete variable domain, with remaining parts taken from reference TRBV2 and TRBJ1-4, reads EPEVTQTPSHQVTQMGQEVILRCVPISNHLYFYWYRQILGQKVEFLVSFYNNEISEKSEIFDDQFSVERPDGSNFTLKIRSTKLEDSAMYFCASSGDRRANEKLFFGSGTQLSVL.

The gene calls are TRBV6-2 or TRBV6-3 and TRBJ1-5, with no clear D. Germline loops: CDR1 MNHEY, CDR2 SVGEGT. V lost 6 bases and J 5 bases, leaving 8 bases between the germline ends. The CDR3 length is 12 residues. The DNA for the CDR3 is TGTGCCAGCAGCATACTTTATCAGCCCCAGCATTTT. Its protein product is CASSILYQPQHF.

The chain joins TRBV27 to TRBJ1-1; D gene ambiguous. Trimming took off 0 bases at V and 5 bases at J, with 7 bases between the two ends. The germline gives CDR1 MNHEY, CDR2 SMNVEV (reference sequence). The CDR3 runs 13 residues. This CDR3 is CASSLSAGTEAFF. For the CDR3, the DNA is TGTGCCAGCAGTTTATCGGCAGGAACTGAAGCTTTCTTT.

This clone turned up a few times. The chain is built from TRBV4-2 and TRBJ2-1; 14 bases line up with TRBD2. This CDR3 spans 14 amino acids. V dropped 8 bases and J dropped 6; count of bases not matched to a gene: 3. Germline CDR1 and CDR2: LGHNA and YNFKEQ. CDR3 sequence reads: CASATSGGANEQFF. In nucleotides, the CDR3 is TGTGCCAGCGCGACTAGCGGGGGGGCCAATGAGCAGTTCTTC.

The table lists this clone with a count of one. The chain uses TRBV6-5 and TRBJ2-1; no definite D call. Germline V gene sequence: CDR1 MNHEY, CDR2 SVGAGI. CDR3 length: 13 amino acids. V was pared by 4 bases and J by 4 bases, with 8 bases between. CDR3 DNA: TGTGCCAGCAGTTCAGACACTTACAATGAGCAGTTCTTC. Residues: CASSSDTYNEQFF.

To note about this clone: The germline gene is not matched at one end of the junction; a read error may be the cause. The V call is TRBV7-9, the J call TRBJ2-7, with D possibly matching TRBD2 (6 bases). The germline gives CDR1 SEHNR, CDR2 FQNEAQ (reference sequence). This CDR3 has 12 residues. DNA of the CDR3: TGTGCCAGCAGCTTAGTCGGGGCTAGCGTCACCTTC. Amino acid sequence: CASSLVGASVTF. The full variable domain, with the rest looked up from reference TRBV7-9 and TRBJ2-7, is DTGVSQNPRHKITKRGQNVTFRCDPISEHNRLYWYRQTLGQGPEFLTYFQNEAQLEKSRLLSDRFSAERPKGSFSTLEIQRTEQGDSAMYLCASSLVGASVTFGPGTRLTVT.

The CDR3 sequence: CASSQRAAPVPTEAFF. CDR3 DNA sequence: TGCGCCAGCAGCCAACGGGCAGCCCCAGTACCCACTGAAGCTTTCTTT. The V and J genes are TRBV4-1 and TRBJ1-1; D unclear. The CDR3 consists of 16 residues. The V and J ends lost 2 bases and 4 bases respectively, with 17 bases between them. Germline V gene sequence: CDR1 MGHRA, CDR2 YSYEKL.

A note on this clone: The identical CDR3 is also encoded by other nucleotide sequences in the sample. The DNA for the CDR3 is TGTGCCAGCAGCTTGCCGAGCGGGAGTTCCACAGATACGCAGTATTTT. Translating it yields CASSLPSGSSTDTQYF. V and J are TRBV5-5 and TRBJ2-3, with 8 nucleotides matching TRBD2. V shed 1 base and J 2 bases; nucleotides not matched to a gene: 6. The CDR3 extends over 16 amino acids. Germline lookup yields CDR1 SGHKS and CDR2 YYEKEE (reference sequence). Complete variable domain (other parts from reference TRBV5-5 and TRBJ2-3): DAGVTQSPTHLIKTRGQQVTLRCSPISGHKSVSWYQQVLGQGPQFIFQYYEKEERGRGNFPDRFSARQFPNYSSELNVNALLLGDSALYLCASSLPSGSSTDTQYFGPGTRLTVL.

CDR3 DNA: TGTGCCAGCAGCCAAGATCAACCCGGGAAAGAGACCCAGTACTTC. Encoded protein: CASSQDQPGKETQYF. The chain has TRBV3-1 (or the pseudogene TRBV3-2) and TRBJ2-5; perhaps TRBD2 as D (5 bases). Germline CDR1 reads LGHDT; CDR2 reads YNNKEL (reference sequence). The V end was cut by 0 bases, the J end by 3 bases, with 11 bases between. This CDR3 comprises 15 residues.

The V gene is TRBV3-1 (or the pseudogene TRBV3-2), the J gene TRBJ1-3, with 10 bases lining up with TRBD1. Germline V gene sequence: CDR1 LGHDT, CDR2 YNNKEL (reference sequence). This CDR3 is built from 21 residues. J lost 3 bases, V lost 1 base, and 18 bases had no gene match. The CDR3 DNA reads TGTGCCAGCAGCCAAGTGGTCCCGGCCAGCGGGACAGGGGTCTTTGGAAACACCATATATTTT. It specifies CASSQVVPASGTGVFGNTIYF.

The rearrangement uses TRBV27 and TRBJ1-6, with 9 positions matching TRBD1. The CDR3 runs 17 residues. CDR1 is MNHEY and CDR2 is SMNVEV in the germline V gene (reference sequence). The junction had 15 bases not matched to a gene; V was cut back by 8 bases and J by 7 bases. CDR3 protein: CASRRKIPGQGNSPLHF. DNA of the CDR3: TGTGCCAGCCGTAGGAAGATACCGGGACAGGGAAATTCACCCCTCCACTTT.

This sequence joins TRBV2 and TRBJ2-1; 12 nucleotides line up with TRBD2. Germline lookup yields CDR1 SNHLY and CDR2 FYNNEI. Trimming removed 10 bases from V and 4 bases from J; junction bases left unmatched: 8. The CDR3 runs 15 residues. The CDR3 region is CATKKGLAGYNEQFF. For the CDR3, the DNA is TGTGCCACCAAGAAGGGACTAGCGGGTTACAATGAGCAGTTCTTC.

This chain connects TRBV2 to TRBJ2-2; D uncertain. Germline CDR1 and CDR2: SNHLY and FYNNEI. This CDR3 region has 14 residues. V gave up 4 bases and J gave up 3 bases, with 9 bases separating them. The CDR3 bases are TGTGCCAGCAGTGGACGGACGGACACCGGGGAGCTGTTTTTT. Translation: CASSGRTDTGELFF. The full variable domain, its missing parts supplied by reference TRBV2 and TRBJ2-2, is EPEVTQTPSHQVTQMGQEVILRCVPISNHLYFYWYRQILGQKVEFLVSFYNNEISEKSEIFDDQFSVERPDGSNFTLKIRSTKLEDSAMYFCASSGRTDTGELFFGEGSRLTVL.

This chain connects TRBV19 to TRBJ2-5; no clear D gene. The ends were cut back, 2 bases at V and 1 base at J, with 8 bases in the middle. Germline V gene lookup returns CDR1 LNHDA and CDR2 SQIVND (reference sequence). CDR3 length: 14 amino acids. The CDR3 loop is CASSIMGFQETQYF. In DNA form, the CDR3 reads TGTGCCAGTAGTATAATGGGGTTCCAAGAGACCCAGTACTTC.

This clone was detected once. This chain links TRBV4-1 with TRBJ2-5; tentatively, D is TRBD1 (6 bases). Germline V gene lookup returns CDR1 MGHRA and CDR2 YSYEKL. V lost 0 bases, J lost 4 bases, and 12 bases lay in between. The CDR3 is 15 amino acids. The CDR3 DNA reads TGCGCCAGCAGCCAAGAACAGGGCCGCCGAGAGACCCAGTACTTC. It is translated as CASSQEQGRRETQYF.

The V and J genes are TRBV7-9 and TRBJ1-6; D is undetermined. CDR1 is SEHNR and CDR2 is FQNEAQ in the germline V gene (reference sequence). Trimming removed 4 bases from V and 10 bases from J, with 23 bases in between. The CDR3 covers 17 residues. CDR3 DNA: TGTGCCAGCAGCTCCTATAACCTTCACGAGGACGGCTCACCCCTCCACTTT. The encoded protein is CASSSYNLHEDGSPLHF.

This chain connects TRBV6-5 to TRBJ1-2; D uncertain. The germline V and J ends were trimmed by 7 bases and 6 bases, with 12 bases remaining between them. Germline V CDR1 and CDR2: MNHEY, SVGAGI. The CDR3 is made up of 12 amino acids. CDR3 sequence reads: CASNRDVNGYTF. The CDR3, as DNA: TGTGCCAGCAATAGGGATGTGAATGGCTACACCTTC.

A single count supports this clone. V usage is TRBV3-1 (or the pseudogene TRBV3-2) and J usage is TRBJ1-1; D gene unclear. Trimming left V 6 bases short and J 8 bases short, with 16 bases between. Germline V CDR1 and CDR2: LGHDT, YNNKEL (reference sequence). This CDR3 region has 13 residues. Written as DNA, the CDR3 is TGTGCCAGCAGTCCCCGTGTGGGAGGGGAAGCTTTCTTT. Its protein is CASSPRVGGEAFF.